The 26 T cell receptor beta chains presented below share a single source sample, sequenced in a study of blood T cell repertoires in COVID-19. Here immunoSEQ multiplex PCR was the method, and the copy in TCRdb shows in-frame clones only, minus some. The sample carries roughly 440,000 clones, around 89% recorded once. The sequenced material came from peripheral blood. All receptors derive from a woman aged 50 to 60 with COVID-19, enrolled during active disease.

This clone has only one observation. V usage is TRBV19 and J usage is TRBJ1-2, with D possibly matching TRBD1 (6 bases). The CDR3 covers 14 residues. The V end lost 3 bases, the J end lost 11 bases, and 19 bases lay between the germline ends. Germline loops: CDR1 LNHDA, CDR2 SQIVND (reference sequence). The CDR3 reads CASSIDRQDLGYTF. CDR3 DNA sequence: TGTGCCAGTAGTATCGACAGGCAAGACCTCGGGTACACCTTC.

V and J are TRBV4-1 and TRBJ2-1, with a tentative D call TRBD2 (5 bases). Germline lookup yields CDR1 MGHRA and CDR2 YSYEKL. This CDR3 contains 19 residues. Trimming left V 0 bases short and J 1 base short, with 19 bases between. This CDR3 is CASSQDRARGSRSYNEQFF. The CDR3 nucleotides read TGCGCCAGCAGCCAAGATCGGGCTCGGGGATCAAGGTCCTACAATGAGCAGTTCTTC.

The gene calls are TRBV27 and TRBJ1-5; D is perhaps TRBD1 (5 bases). This CDR3 is built from 16 residues. Germline CDR1 is MNHEY and CDR2 is SMNVEV (reference sequence). The V end lost 5 bases, the J end lost 2 bases, and 16 bases lay between the germline ends. CDR3 in DNA: TGTGCCAGCAGTGCAGGGATCGGGCTTGGCAATCAGCCCCAGCATTTT. Encoded protein: CASSAGIGLGNQPQHF.

The chain joins TRBV5-1 to TRBJ2-2; tentatively, D is TRBD1 (6 bases). This CDR3 contains 15 residues. Germline V gene data show CDR1 as SGHRS and CDR2 as YFSETQ. Trimming removed 4 bases from V and 0 bases from J, with 10 bases in between. CDR3 nucleotides: TGCGCCAGCAGCGGGACACACCCGAACACCGGGGAGCTGTTTTTT. Residues: CASSGTHPNTGELFF.

This clone was observed a single time. The chain carries TRBV28 and TRBJ2-7; 7 bases align to TRBD1. J was trimmed by 2 bases and V by 3 bases; bases with no gene match: 7. CDR3 length: 15 residues. Germline V lookup: CDR1 MDHEN, CDR2 SYDVKM. In DNA form, the CDR3 reads TGTGCCAGCAGTTTGTTGACAGGGTCTACCTACGAGCAGTACTTC. Residues: CASSLLTGSTYEQYF.

This sequence joins TRBV9 and TRBJ2-2; TRBD1 agrees at 9 bases. With 4 bases clipped from V and 5 bases from J, the junction kept 6 bases outside the gene matches. CDR1 and CDR2 (germline): SGDLS, YYNGEE. The CDR3 totals 15 residues. As DNA, the CDR3 is TGTGCCAGCAGCTTACGGGGACAGGGTACCGGGGAGCTGTTTTTT. Amino acid sequence: CASSLRGQGTGELFF.

This chain links TRBV13 with TRBJ1-3; 10 bases line up with TRBD1. V shed 5 bases and J 4 bases; nucleotides not matched to a gene: 20. This CDR3 comprises 20 residues. Germline CDR1 is PRHDT and CDR2 is FYEKMQ (reference sequence). CDR3 amino acids: CASSPADRGAPGLGGNTIYF. In DNA, the CDR3 is TGTGCCAGCAGCCCTGCGGACAGGGGGGCGCCGGGTCTGGGCGGAAACACCATATATTTT.

The chain employs TRBV18 and TRBJ2-3; TRBD2 matches 11 bases. V was clipped by 1 base and J by 4 bases; unmatched bases: 4. Germline values: CDR1 KGHSH, CDR2 LQKENI. The CDR3 totals 16 residues. For the CDR3, the DNA is TGTGCCAGCTCACCACTAGCGGGGGGGCCGCCAGATACGCAGTATTTT. The encoded protein is CASSPLAGGPPDTQYF.

The chain couples TRBV2 to TRBJ1-5, with 8 bases lining up with TRBD1. Trimming took 1 base from V and 7 from J; bases not matched to a gene: 6. The CDR3 runs 15 residues. Germline-derived CDR1 and CDR2 are SNHLY and FYNNEI. The CDR3 loop is CASSEGQGWEQPQHF. In nucleotides, the CDR3 is TGTGCCAGCAGTGAAGGACAGGGGTGGGAACAGCCCCAGCATTTT.

The chain combines TRBV19 with TRBJ1-4; 8 bases align to TRBD1. The V gene end was trimmed by 9 bases and the J gene end by 4 bases; junction bases not matched to a gene: 13. This CDR3 is 16 amino acids long. Germline V lookup: CDR1 LNHDA, CDR2 SQIVND (reference sequence). The chain's CDR3 is CASHRHQGASNEKLFF. The CDR3 region has the DNA TGTGCCAGCCACCGACATCAGGGGGCAAGTAATGAAAAACTGTTTTTT.

The rearrangement joins TRBV19 to TRBJ1-1; 8 nucleotides align to TRBD1. V gave up 4 bases and J gave up 1 base; unmatched junction bases: 8. The CDR3 spans 16 residues. Per the germline V gene, CDR1 is LNHDA and CDR2 is SQIVND (reference sequence). In DNA, the CDR3 is TGTGCCAGTAGTACCCATTCCGGGACAGGGAACACTGAAGCTTTCTTT. Protein product: CASSTHSGTGNTEAFF.

The V and J genes are TRBV25-1 and TRBJ2-7, with D uncertain. CDR3 size: 15 residues. Trimming removed 2 bases from V and 3 bases from J, with 14 bases in between. The germline gives CDR1 MGHDK, CDR2 SYGVNS. The CDR3 coding sequence is TGTGCCAGCAGTGAAAGAGGTGCTCGGAGCTACGAGCAGTACTTC. It is translated as CASSERGARSYEQYF.

The chain has TRBV11-2 and TRBJ2-2, with TRBD2 identical over 7 bases. CDR3 length equals 13 residues. Germline CDR1 SGHAT, CDR2 FQNNGV. The V gene end was trimmed by 4 bases and the J gene end by 7 bases; junction bases not matched to a gene: 3. The CDR3 DNA sequence: TGTGCCAGCAGCTCGAGCGGGATCGGGGAGCTGTTTTTT. Its translation: CASSSSGIGELFF.

V usage is TRBV4-1 and J usage is TRBJ2-6; 11 bases fit TRBD1. The trim removed 0 bases at V and 0 bases at J, leaving 4 bases unmatched. CDR1 is MGHRA, CDR2 YSYEKL, per germline. The CDR3 covers 19 residues. The CDR3 region is CASSQDLGTGGSGANVLTF. CDR3 nucleotide sequence: TGCGCCAGCAGCCAAGATTTAGGGACAGGGGGCTCTGGGGCCAACGTCCTGACTTTC.

The chain's CDR3 is CASFLRQGAGNTIYF. The CDR3 nucleotides are TGTGCCAGCTTCTTAAGACAGGGGGCGGGAAACACCATATATTTT. The rearrangement uses TRBV21-1 and TRBJ1-3; whether TRBD1, the table's D call, matches the DNA was not checked. TRBV21-1 is a listed pseudogene. CDR3 length equals 15 residues.

The chain couples TRBV27 to TRBJ2-3, with TRBD1 matching 8 bases. V gave up 4 bases and J gave up 5 bases; unmatched junction bases: 8. Germline lookup yields CDR1 MNHEY and CDR2 SMNVEV (reference sequence). The CDR3 has 15 amino acids. CDR3 nucleotides: TGTGCCAGCAGTTGGGGGACAGGAAGAGGAGATACGCAGTATTTT. This codes for CASSWGTGRGDTQYF.

The chain recombines TRBV10-1 with TRBJ2-3, with 12 bases that match TRBD2. Germline assignment: CDR1 WNHNN and CDR2 SYGVQD (reference sequence). This CDR3 is built from 16 residues. Trimming removed 4 bases from V and 1 base from J; junction bases left unmatched: 3. The CDR3 loop is CASSVTSGGRTDTQYF. CDR3 sequence (DNA): TGCGCCAGCAGTGTGACTAGCGGGGGACGCACAGATACGCAGTATTTT.

The rearrangement links TRBV11-2 to TRBJ2-1; 8 bases map to TRBD2. Germline values: CDR1 SGHAT, CDR2 FQNNGV. J lost 6 bases, V lost 8 bases, and 6 bases had no gene match. This CDR3 has 13 residues. The chain's CDR3 is CASFLGGANEQFF. The DNA of the CDR3 is TGTGCCAGCTTCCTCGGGGGGGCCAATGAGCAGTTCTTC. Using reference TRBV11-2 and TRBJ2-1 for the parts outside the CDR3, the full variable domain is EAGVAQSPRYKIIEKRQSVAFWCNPISGHATLYWYQQILGQGPKLLIQFQNNGVVDDSQLPKDRFSAERLKGVDSTLKIQPAKLEDSAVYLCASFLGGANEQFFGPGTRLTVL.

This clone was observed once. The J gene is TRBJ1-1, the V gene TRBV11-2, with D perhaps matching TRBD1 (6 bases). V lost 1 base to trimming and J lost 0 bases, with 12 bases between them. CDR3 size: 16 residues. In germline, CDR1 is SGHAT, CDR2 FQNNGV. CDR3 bases: TGTGCCAGCAGCTTAGGAGCAGGGGTCATGAACACTGAAGCTTTCTTT. Translating gives CASSLGAGVMNTEAFF.

The CDR3 reads CASSYLAGVTGELFF. CDR3 nucleotides: TGTGCCAGCAGTTACCTAGCGGGGGTCACCGGGGAGCTGTTTTTT. V is TRBV2 and J is TRBJ2-2, with 10 bases aligning to TRBD2. Germline trimming cut 5 bases from V and 4 bases from J; bases unmatched to any gene: 4. The CDR3 length is 15 residues. Germline lookup yields CDR1 SNHLY and CDR2 FYNNEI.

This clone was seen just once. The chain combines TRBV12-5 with TRBJ2-3; 11 bases agree with TRBD2. Germline V CDR1 and CDR2: LGHNT, FRNRAP. The CDR3 loop spans 17 amino acids. Trimming cost V 1 base and J 5 bases; bases outside gene matches: 8. CDR3 in DNA: TGTGCTAGTGGTTTGGCGATCCTAGCGGGGGGTCGAGATACGCAGTATTTT. It specifies CASGLAILAGGRDTQYF.

V usage is TRBV6-2 or TRBV6-3 and J usage is TRBJ1-3; D is unclear. The CDR3 loop spans 16 amino acids. The germline gives CDR1 MNHEY, CDR2 SVGEGT. V gave up 5 bases and J gave up 4 bases, with 18 bases separating them. The CDR3 coding sequence is TGTGCCAGCAGTCCCGGGTGGCGAGCGTCAGGAAACACCATATATTTT. The encoded protein is CASSPGWRASGNTIYF.

The J gene is TRBJ1-4, the V gene TRBV27; no definite D call. This CDR3 comprises 14 residues. V was pared by 5 bases and J by 0 bases, with 7 bases between. Per germline, CDR1 MNHEY and CDR2 SMNVEV (reference sequence). The CDR3 protein is CASSERATNEKLFF. CDR3 sequence (DNA): TGTGCCAGCAGTGAGAGGGCAACTAATGAAAAACTGTTTTTT.

The genes are TRBV7-8 and TRBJ2-1; possible D gene TRBD2, 5 bases. Germline V gives CDR1 SGHVS, CDR2 FQNEAQ. This CDR3 is 13 amino acids long. The V end was cut by 5 bases, the J end by 10 bases, with 15 bases between. CDR3 in DNA: TGTGCCAGCAGCCCTCGAACTTGGGAGGAGCAGTTCTTC. Translating gives CASSPRTWEEQFF.

Turning to this clone: This sample includes further DNA sequences coding for the same CDR3. The chain has TRBV5-1 and TRBJ2-3, with D maybe TRBD2 (6 bases). CDR3 length: 15 amino acids. The V gene's germline CDR1 is SGHRS and CDR2 YFSETQ. Trimming left V 0 bases short and J 3 bases short, with 11 bases between. CDR3 sequence reads: CASSLDGGVTDTQYF. CDR3 bases: TGCGCCAGCAGCTTGGACGGCGGGGTGACAGATACGCAGTATTTT. The full variable domain, completed using reference TRBV5-1 and TRBJ2-3, is KAGVTQTPRYLIKTRGQQVTLSCSPISGHRSVSWYQQTPGQGLQFLFEYFSETQRNKGNFPGRFSGRQFSNSRSEMNVSTLELGDSALYLCASSLDGGVTDTQYFGPGTRLTVL.

The genes are TRBV28 and TRBJ2-2, with D possibly being TRBD2 (6 bases). The CDR3 consists of 13 residues. From germline, CDR1 is MDHEN and CDR2 SYDVKM. V was shortened by 8 bases and J by 4 bases, with 11 bases between the two germline ends. The CDR3 DNA is TGTGCCAGCGGCGTGGAGGGCACCGGGGAGCTGTTTTTT. Protein sequence: CASGVEGTGELFF.